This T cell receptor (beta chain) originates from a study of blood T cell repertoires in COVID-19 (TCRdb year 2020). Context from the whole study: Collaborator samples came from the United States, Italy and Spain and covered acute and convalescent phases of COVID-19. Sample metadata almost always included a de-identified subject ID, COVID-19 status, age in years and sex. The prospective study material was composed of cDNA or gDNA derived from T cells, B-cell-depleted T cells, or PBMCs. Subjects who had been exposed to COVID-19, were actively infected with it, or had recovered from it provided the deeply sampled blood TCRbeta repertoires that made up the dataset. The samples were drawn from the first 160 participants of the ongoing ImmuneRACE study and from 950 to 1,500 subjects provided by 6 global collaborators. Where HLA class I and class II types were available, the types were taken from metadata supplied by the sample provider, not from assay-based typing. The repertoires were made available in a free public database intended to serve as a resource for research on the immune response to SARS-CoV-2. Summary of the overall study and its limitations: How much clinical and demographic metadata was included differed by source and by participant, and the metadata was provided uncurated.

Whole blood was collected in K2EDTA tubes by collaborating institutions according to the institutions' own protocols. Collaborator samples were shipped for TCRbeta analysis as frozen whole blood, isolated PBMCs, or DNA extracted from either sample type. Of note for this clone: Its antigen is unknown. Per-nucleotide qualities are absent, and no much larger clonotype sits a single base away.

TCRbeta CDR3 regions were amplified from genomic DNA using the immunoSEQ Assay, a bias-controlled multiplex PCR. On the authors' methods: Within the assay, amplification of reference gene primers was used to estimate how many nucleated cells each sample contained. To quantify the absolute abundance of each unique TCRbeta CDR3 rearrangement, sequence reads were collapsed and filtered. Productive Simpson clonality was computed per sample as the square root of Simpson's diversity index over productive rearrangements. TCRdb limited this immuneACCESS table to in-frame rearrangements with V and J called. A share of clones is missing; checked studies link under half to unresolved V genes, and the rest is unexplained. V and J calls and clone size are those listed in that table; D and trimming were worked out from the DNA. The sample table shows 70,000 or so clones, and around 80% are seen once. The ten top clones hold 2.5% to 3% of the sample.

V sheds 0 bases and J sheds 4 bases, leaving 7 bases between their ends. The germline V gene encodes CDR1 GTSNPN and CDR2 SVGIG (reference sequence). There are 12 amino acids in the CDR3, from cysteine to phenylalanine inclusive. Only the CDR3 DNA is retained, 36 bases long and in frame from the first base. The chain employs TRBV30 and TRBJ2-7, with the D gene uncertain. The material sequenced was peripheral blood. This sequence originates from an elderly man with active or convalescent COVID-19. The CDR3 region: CAWSVHLYEQYF. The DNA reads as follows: TGTGCCTGGAGTGTACACCTGTACGAGCAGTACTTC.